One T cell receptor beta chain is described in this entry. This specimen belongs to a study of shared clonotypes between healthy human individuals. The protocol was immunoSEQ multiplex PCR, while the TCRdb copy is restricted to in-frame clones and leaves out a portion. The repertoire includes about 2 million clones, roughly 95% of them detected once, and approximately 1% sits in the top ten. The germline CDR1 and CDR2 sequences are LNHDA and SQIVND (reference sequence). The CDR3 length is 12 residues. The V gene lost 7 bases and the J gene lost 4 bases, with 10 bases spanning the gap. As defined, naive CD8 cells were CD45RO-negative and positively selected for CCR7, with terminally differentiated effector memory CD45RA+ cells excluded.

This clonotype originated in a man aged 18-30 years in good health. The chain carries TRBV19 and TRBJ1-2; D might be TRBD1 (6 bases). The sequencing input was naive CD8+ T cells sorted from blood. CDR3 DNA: TGTGCCAGTATGACAGGAGTCTATGGCTACACCTTC. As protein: CASMTGVYGYTF. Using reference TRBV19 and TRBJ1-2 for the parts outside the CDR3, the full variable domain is DGGITQSPKYLFRKEGQNVTLSCEQNLNHDAMYWYRQDPGQGLRLIYYSQIVNDFQKGDIAEGYSVSREKKESFPLTVTSAQKNPTAFYLCASMTGVYGYTFGSGTRLTVV.